The present entry profiles one T cell receptor (beta chain) with its context. Its antigen is still unknown. J was trimmed by 4 bases and V by 6 bases; bases with no gene match: 8. This CDR3 has 14 residues. This entry comes from a study of CD8 T cells in ankylosing spondylitis. Findings and caveats of the study: A motif in TCR beta, a set of eight highly homologous variants, appeared characteristic of ankylosing spondylitis blood. The authors reported significant enrichment of disease-linked clones in matched ankylosing spondylitis synovial fluid. A number of the motif variants had already been described in reactive arthritis synovial fluid and blood.

TCRdb reprocessed the 5' RACE reads with MiXCR, giving one entry per CDR3 protein. Seen here are about 400,000 distinct CDR3 sequences, 20% to 25% observed once, and the top ten hold roughly 16%. Sequencing was performed on blood, either unsorted or a sorted T cell fraction (not recorded which). The TCR originated in a male donor with ankylosing spondylitis. This chain joins TRBV12-3 or TRBV12-4 and TRBJ1-2; TRBD1 matches 7 bases. CDR3 nucleotides: TGTGCCAGCAGAACAGGGGCCCTTAGCTATGGCTACACCTTC. Protein: CASRTGALSYGYTF.